The 8 T cell receptor beta chains below all came from one sample that was sequenced in a study of siplizumab effects on memory and regulatory T cells. The assay was immunoSEQ multiplex PCR, and TCRdb's table has in-frame clones only and misses some. The data show 80,000 to 130,000 clones, approximately 91% seen once. The sequenced sample consisted of CD4+ T cells sorted from blood. The receptors here all came from a human donor in good health. Some clones in this sample may be carry-over from other donors' samples.

The chain links TRBV18 to TRBJ1-2; 11 nucleotides match TRBD1. From germline, CDR1 is KGHSH and CDR2 LQKENI. J lost 3 bases, V lost 0 bases, and 3 bases had no gene match. CDR3 size: 16 residues. The CDR3 is CASSPPGDRGDYGYTF. The CDR3 DNA is TGTGCCAGCTCACCACCCGGGGACAGGGGGGACTATGGCTACACCTTC.

This clone was recorded a few times. The chain uses TRBV28 and TRBJ2-5; D gene unclear. V was trimmed by 4 bases and J by 4 bases, leaving 4 bases between them. This CDR3 contains 11 residues. Per the germline V gene, CDR1 is MDHEN and CDR2 is SYDVKM. The CDR3, as DNA: TGTGCCAGCAGTTGGAGAGAGACCCAGTACTTC. Protein: CASSWRETQYF.

CDR3 sequence reads: CATSTNLGLYNSPLHF. In DNA form, the CDR3 reads TGTGCCACCAGCACTAACCTAGGGTTATATAATTCACCCCTCCACTTT. The chain employs TRBV15 and TRBJ1-6, with D hard to call. The CDR3 is 16 residues long. V was pared by 4 bases and J by 4 bases, with 14 bases between. CDR1 LNHNV and CDR2 YYDKDF come from the germline V gene (reference sequence).

This rearrangement joins TRBV27 to TRBJ1-3; D might be TRBD1 (5 bases). Germline CDR1 and CDR2: MNHEY and SMNVEV (reference sequence). The CDR3 spans 13 residues. V was cut by 5 bases and J by 0 bases, with 5 bases left in between. The CDR3 DNA follows: TGTGCCAGCAGTGGGGGCTCTGGAAACACCATATATTTT. It is translated as CASSGGSGNTIYF.

This chain joins TRBV5-8 and TRBJ2-2; 15 nucleotides align to TRBD2. Germline-derived CDR1 and CDR2 are SGHTS and YDEGEE. V trimming: 4 bases; J trimming: 1 base; junction bases outside the gene matches: 2. The CDR3 sequence is 17 residues long. CDR3 residues: CASSRTSGRVNTGELFF. In nucleotides, the CDR3 is TGTGCCAGCAGCCGGACTAGCGGGAGGGTGAACACCGGGGAGCTGTTTTTT.

This chain uses TRBV7-9 with TRBJ2-1, with 9 bases lining up with TRBD2. The V gene's germline CDR1 is SEHNR and CDR2 FQNEAQ (reference sequence). V shed 3 bases and J 7 bases; nucleotides not matched to a gene: 16. CDR3 length: 18 amino acids. The CDR3 bases are TGTGCCAGCAGCTTCGGGCCATTAGCGGGAGCCAGTGGAAATGAGCAGTTCTTC. It encodes CASSFGPLAGASGNEQFF.

The chain combines TRBV28 with TRBJ2-2; no clear D gene. The CDR3 runs to 17 residues. Germline V CDR1 and CDR2: MDHEN, SYDVKM. Between the trimmed V and J ends, which lost 4 bases and 1 base, there was a span of 16 bases. CDR3 bases: TGTGCCAGCAGTTCCCCGGGCATGGGCGGGAACACCGGGGAGCTGTTTTTT. Protein product: CASSSPGMGGNTGELFF.

This rearrangement joins TRBV19 to TRBJ2-3; TRBD2 agrees at 11 bases. Germline values: CDR1 LNHDA, CDR2 SQIVND (reference sequence). This CDR3 comprises 14 residues. V was clipped by 5 bases and J by 7 bases; unmatched bases: 5. In DNA form, the CDR3 reads TGTGCCAGTAGTGAGGGACTAGCGGAGTATACGCAGTATTTT. It translates to CASSEGLAEYTQYF.